This T cell receptor (beta chain) was retrieved from a study of human T cells and chemical hapten exposure. Study-level background: An area of 2 cm by approximately 2.1 cm on upper inner arm skin received 2% DPC for sensitization. Patients were mainly female, each with alopecia areata, totalis or universalis.

This sample's time point: patch test 2, 6 weeks after DPC sensitization. Treatment described: therapeutic diphenylcyclopropenone sensitization with weekly scalp DPC. How the authors handled the data: Across samples, TCR counts had a median of about 93,000 and ranged from about 23,224 to 690,600. Each CDR3 protein is one row after TCRdb ran MiXCR on the RACE reads. These V and J calls rely on TCRdb rather than the paper's analysis. The data contain 70,000 to 95,000 distinct CDR3 sequences, 6.5% to 8% of them singletons. This clonotype was found many times. Its antigen is unknown. The study's findings and limits: Counts of expanded TCRs (at PT1) showed a positive correlation with patch test score.

The germline V gene has CDR1 DFQATT and CDR2 SNEGSKA (reference sequence). There are 15 residues in the CDR3. Losses at the gene ends were 3 bases for V and 2 bases for J; bases not matched to a gene: 5. The material was whole blood, obtained in connection with sensitization to the hapten diphenylcyclopropenone (DPC). J is TRBJ1-3 and V is TRBV20-1; 9 bases line up with TRBD1. The clonotype was recovered from a woman in her 30s with alopecia areata. Some clones in this sample may be carry-over from other donors' samples. The DNA of the CDR3 is TGCAGTGCTAGGGATACAGGGGGCCCTGGAAACACCATATATTTT. Amino acids: CSARDTGGPGNTIYF.